What follows describes a single T cell receptor beta chain. Antigen specificity is unknown. Germline V gene lookup returns CDR1 MNHNS and CDR2 SASEGT. The CDR3 covers 12 residues. V trimming: 8 bases; J trimming: 9 bases; junction bases outside the gene matches: 6. This specimen belongs to a study of cytomegalovirus exposure and HLA in healthy donors. Study background: As an earlier analysis found, some 180 million T cells yielded approximately 110 million unique TCR beta sequences.

PCR employed 60 Vbeta and 13 Jbeta primers. The protocol was immunoSEQ multiplex PCR, while the TCRdb copy is restricted to in-frame clones and leaves out a portion. The table for this sample gives around 50,000 clones. Study-level results: A missense DCLRE1C variant was associated with V- and J-gene trimming of TCR beta chains in a later analysis, and an independent cohort replicated the association.

J is TRBJ2-1 and V is TRBV6-1; 8 bases agree with TRBD2. The sequencing sample was made of PBMCs. The clonotype originates from a woman aged 30 to 39 in good health and CMV-seropositive. CDR3 protein: CASRGGRAEQFF. The CDR3 nucleotides are TGTGCCAGCCGCGGGGGGCGGGCTGAGCAGTTCTTC.